This T cell receptor (beta chain) stems from a study of blood T cell repertoires in COVID-19. Study at large: COVID-19 samples from acute and convalescent phases originated in the United States, Italy and Spain. The analysed material was cDNA or gDNA that came from T cells, B-cell-depleted T cells, or PBMCs.

Measured with immunoSEQ multiplex PCR; TCRdb has only the in-frame clones, and not every one. The sample contains about 140,000 clones, roughly 89% of which appear only once. CDR1 is SGHTA, CDR2 FQGNSA, per germline. This CDR3 comprises 15 residues. V shed 0 bases and J shed 0 bases, with 6 bases lying between them. The rearrangement links TRBV7-2 to TRBJ2-1, with D possibly TRBD2 on 5 matching bases. This TCR came from a human donor in a cohort sampled during active COVID-19. The sample consisted of peripheral blood. The CDR3 sequence is CASSLARASYNEQFF. DNA for the CDR3: TGTGCCAGCAGCTTAGCGAGGGCCTCCTACAATGAGCAGTTCTTC.